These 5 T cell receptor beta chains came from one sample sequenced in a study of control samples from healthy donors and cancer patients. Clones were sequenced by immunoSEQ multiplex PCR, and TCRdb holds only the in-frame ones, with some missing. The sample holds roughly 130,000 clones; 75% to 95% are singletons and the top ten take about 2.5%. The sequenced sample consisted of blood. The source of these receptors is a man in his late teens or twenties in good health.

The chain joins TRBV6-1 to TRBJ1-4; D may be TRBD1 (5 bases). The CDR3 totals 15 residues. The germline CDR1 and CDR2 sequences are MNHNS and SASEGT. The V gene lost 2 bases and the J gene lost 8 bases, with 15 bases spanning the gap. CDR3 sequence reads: CASSEQTPGDEKLFF. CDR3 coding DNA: TGTGCCAGCAGTGAACAAACCCCTGGGGACGAAAAACTGTTTTTT.

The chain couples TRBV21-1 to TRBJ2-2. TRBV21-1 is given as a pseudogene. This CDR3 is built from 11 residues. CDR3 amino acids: CASRDTGELFF. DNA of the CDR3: TGTGCCAGCAGGGACACCGGGGAGCTGTTTTTT.

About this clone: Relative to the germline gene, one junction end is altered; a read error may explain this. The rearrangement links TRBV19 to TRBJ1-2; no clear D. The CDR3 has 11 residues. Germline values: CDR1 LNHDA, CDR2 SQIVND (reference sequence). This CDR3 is CTSSNTYGYTF. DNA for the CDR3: TGTACCAGTAGCAACACTTATGGCTACACCTTC. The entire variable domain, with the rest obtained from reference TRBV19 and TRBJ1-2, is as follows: DGGITQSPKYLFRKEGQNVTLSCEQNLNHDAMYWYRQDPGQGLRLIYYSQIVNDFQKGDIAEGYSVSREKKESFPLTVTSAQKNPTAFYLCTSSNTYGYTFGSGTRLTVV.

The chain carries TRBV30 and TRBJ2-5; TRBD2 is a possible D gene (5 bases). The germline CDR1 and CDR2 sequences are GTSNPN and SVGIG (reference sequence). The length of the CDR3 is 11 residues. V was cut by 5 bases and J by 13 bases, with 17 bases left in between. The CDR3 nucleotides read TGTGCCTGGGCCTCTTGGTTAGCGCTGTACTTC. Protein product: CAWASWLALYF.

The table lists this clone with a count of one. The CDR3 DNA reads TGTGCCAGCAGCGACGTTGGGAGTGACACTGAAGCTTTCTTT. Translated, it gives CASSDVGSDTEAFF. The V and J genes are TRBV7-9 and TRBJ1-1; D uncertain. The V end lost 5 bases, the J end lost 3 bases, and 13 bases lay between the germline ends. Germline V gene sequence: CDR1 SEHNR, CDR2 FQNEAQ (reference sequence). The CDR3 has 14 amino acids.